One sample yielded the 8 T cell receptor beta chains listed below, sequenced in a study of cytomegalovirus exposure and HLA in healthy donors. PCR was performed using 60 Vbeta and 13 Jbeta primers. Using immunoSEQ multiplex PCR, the repertoire was profiled, and TCRdb retains in-frame clones only, with some absent. The table records approximately 77,000 clones, around 75% of them present only once. Sequenced: PBMCs. The origin of the receptors is a woman in her 40s in good health and CMV-seronegative.

The V call is TRBV1, the J call TRBJ1-5. TRBV1 is tagged as a pseudogene. The CDR3 extends over 15 amino acids. CDR3 sequence (DNA): TGCACCAGCAGCCAAGTAGGGGGGGGTCCTCAGCCCCAGCATTTT. Amino acids: CTSSQVGGGPQPQHF.

The chain uses TRBV7-6 and TRBJ2-7; 11 bases line up with TRBD2. The CDR3 consists of 16 residues. V trimming: 1 base; J trimming: 4 bases; junction bases outside the gene matches: 6. Germline V gives CDR1 SGHVS, CDR2 FNYEAQ. The CDR3 coding sequence is TGTGCCAGCAGCTTAGGAGTAGCGGGAGGGCCTTACGAGCAGTACTTC. Protein: CASSLGVAGGPYEQYF.

The CDR3 is CASSPGGESTDTQYF. The CDR3 DNA sequence: TGTGCCAGCAGCCCGGGAGGGGAAAGCACAGATACGCAGTATTTT. This rearrangement joins TRBV7-7 to TRBJ2-3; 8 bases fit TRBD2. This CDR3 spans 15 amino acids. The germline CDR1 and CDR2 sequences are SSHAT and FNYEAQ (reference sequence). Trimming took 5 bases from V and 0 from J; bases not matched to a gene: 4.

The genes are TRBV10-2 and TRBJ2-2, with TRBD2 as a possible D gene (6 bases). Between the trimmed V and J ends, which lost 2 bases and 6 bases, there was a span of 10 bases. The CDR3 totals 14 residues. Germline V lookup: CDR1 WSHSY, CDR2 SAAADI. The CDR3 reads CASSEPGGAGELFF. In DNA, the CDR3 is TGCGCCAGCAGTGAGCCTGGAGGGGCCGGGGAGCTGTTTTTT.

This chain uses TRBV30 with TRBJ1-2, with D perhaps matching TRBD1 (6 bases). CDR1 is GTSNPN, CDR2 SVGIG, per germline (reference sequence). V lost 1 base to trimming and J lost 4 bases, with 16 bases between them. This CDR3 has 15 amino acids. DNA of the CDR3: TGTGCCTGGAGTGGGTCCAGGGGCGCGATCTATGGCTACACCTTC. Its protein is CAWSGSRGAIYGYTF.

The rearrangement joins TRBV4-1 to TRBJ1-1; the D gene is possibly TRBD1 (5 bases). Germline loops: CDR1 MGHRA, CDR2 YSYEKL. The CDR3 runs 14 residues. Trimming removed 6 bases from V and 4 bases from J, with 15 bases in between. CDR3 coding DNA: TGCGCCAGCAGTCCACTCACCGGGGGCACTGAAGCTTTCTTT. Its protein product is CASSPLTGGTEAFF.

The V gene is TRBV5-1, the J gene TRBJ2-3, with D possibly matching TRBD2 (6 bases). Per germline, CDR1 SGHRS and CDR2 YFSETQ. Trimming removed 0 bases from V and 3 bases from J, with 14 bases in between. The CDR3 loop spans 16 amino acids. The CDR3, as DNA: TGCGCCAGCAGCTTGGCACGGGAGTATGGGACAGATACGCAGTATTTT. Its protein is CASSLAREYGTDTQYF.

The chain combines TRBV5-1 with TRBJ2-5; TRBD2 matches 15 bases. The germline V gene has CDR1 SGHRS and CDR2 YFSETQ. With 0 bases clipped from V and 4 bases from J, the junction kept 1 base outside the gene matches. The CDR3 loop spans 16 amino acids. The CDR3 here is CASSLGTSGGGETQYF. As DNA, the CDR3 is TGCGCCAGCAGCTTGGGGACTAGCGGGGGGGGAGAGACCCAGTACTTC. Complete variable domain (other parts from reference TRBV5-1 and TRBJ2-5): KAGVTQTPRYLIKTRGQQVTLSCSPISGHRSVSWYQQTPGQGLQFLFEYFSETQRNKGNFPGRFSGRQFSNSRSEMNVSTLELGDSALYLCASSLGTSGGGETQYFGPGTRLLVL.